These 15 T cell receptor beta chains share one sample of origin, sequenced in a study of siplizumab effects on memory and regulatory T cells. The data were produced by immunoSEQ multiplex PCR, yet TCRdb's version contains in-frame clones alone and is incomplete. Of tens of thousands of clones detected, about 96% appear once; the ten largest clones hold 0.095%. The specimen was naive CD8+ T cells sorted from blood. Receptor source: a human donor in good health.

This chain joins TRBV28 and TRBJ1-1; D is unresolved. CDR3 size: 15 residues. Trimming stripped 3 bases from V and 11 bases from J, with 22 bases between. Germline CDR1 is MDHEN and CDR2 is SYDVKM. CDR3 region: CASSFDGGIAVGAFF. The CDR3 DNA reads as TGTGCCAGCAGTTTTGATGGAGGGATAGCAGTGGGGGCTTTCTTT.

The CDR3 DNA sequence: TGCGCCAGCAGCCAAGGGACAGGGGACTACGAGCAGTACTTC. This codes for CASSQGTGDYEQYF. The gene calls are TRBV4-1 and TRBJ2-7, with 9 positions matching TRBD1. J gave up 3 bases and V 1 base, and 1 base lay outside the gene matches. This CDR3 comprises 14 residues. Germline CDR1 and CDR2: MGHRA and YSYEKL.

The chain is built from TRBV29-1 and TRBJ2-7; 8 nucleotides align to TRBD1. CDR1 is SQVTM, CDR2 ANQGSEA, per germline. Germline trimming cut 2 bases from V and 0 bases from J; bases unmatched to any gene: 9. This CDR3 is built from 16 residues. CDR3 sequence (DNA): TGCAGCGTTGAAAGCCCCGGGACAGGAAGCTCCTACGAGCAGTACTTC. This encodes CSVESPGTGSSYEQYF.

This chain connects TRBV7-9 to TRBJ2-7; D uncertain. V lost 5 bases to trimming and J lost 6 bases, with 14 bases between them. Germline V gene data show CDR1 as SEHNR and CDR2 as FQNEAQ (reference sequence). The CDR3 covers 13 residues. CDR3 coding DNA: TGTGCCAGCAGCATCCCCGGAACAGTCGAGCAGTACTTC. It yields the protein CASSIPGTVEQYF.

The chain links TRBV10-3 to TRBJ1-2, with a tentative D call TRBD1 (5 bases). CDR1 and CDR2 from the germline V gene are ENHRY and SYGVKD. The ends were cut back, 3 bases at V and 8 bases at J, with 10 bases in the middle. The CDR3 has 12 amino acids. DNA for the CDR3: TGTGCCATCAGTGATCAGGGAGGAGGCTACACCTTC. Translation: CAISDQGGGYTF.

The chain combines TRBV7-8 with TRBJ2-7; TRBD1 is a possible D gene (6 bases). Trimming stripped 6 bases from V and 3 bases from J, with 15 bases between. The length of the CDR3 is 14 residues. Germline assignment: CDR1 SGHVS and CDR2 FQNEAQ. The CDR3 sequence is CASRPQGNIYEQYF. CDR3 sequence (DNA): TGTGCCAGCAGGCCCCAGGGGAATATCTACGAGCAGTACTTC.

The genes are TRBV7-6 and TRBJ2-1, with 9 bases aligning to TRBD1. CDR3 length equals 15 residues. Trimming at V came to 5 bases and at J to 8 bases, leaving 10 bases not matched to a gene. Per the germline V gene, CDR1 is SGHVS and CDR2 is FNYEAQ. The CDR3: CASSPSGQGMHEQFF. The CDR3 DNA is TGTGCCAGCAGCCCCTCCGGACAGGGGATGCATGAGCAGTTCTTC. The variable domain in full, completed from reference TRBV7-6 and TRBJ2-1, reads GAGVSQSPRYKVTKRGQDVALRCDPISGHVSLYWYRQALGQGPEFLTYFNYEAQQDKSGLPNDRFSAERPEGSISTLTIQRTEQRDSAMYRCASSPSGQGMHEQFFGPGTRLTVL.

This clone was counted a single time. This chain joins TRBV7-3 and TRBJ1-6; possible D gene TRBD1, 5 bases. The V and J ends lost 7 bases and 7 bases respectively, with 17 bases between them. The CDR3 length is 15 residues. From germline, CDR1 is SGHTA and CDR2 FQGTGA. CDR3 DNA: TGTGCCAGCAACCGCCACAGGCGATCAAATTCACCCCTCCACTTT. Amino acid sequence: CASNRHRRSNSPLHF.

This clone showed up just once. The CDR3 region is CASSIAEGGTDTQYF. In DNA form, the CDR3 reads TGTGCCAGTAGTATAGCGGAAGGGGGGACAGATACGCAGTATTTT. The chain joins TRBV19 to TRBJ2-3; D may correspond to TRBD1 or TRBD2 (6 bases each). Trimming cost V 1 base and J 3 bases, with 11 bases left between them. CDR3 length: 15 amino acids. CDR1 is LNHDA, CDR2 SQIVND, per germline (reference sequence).

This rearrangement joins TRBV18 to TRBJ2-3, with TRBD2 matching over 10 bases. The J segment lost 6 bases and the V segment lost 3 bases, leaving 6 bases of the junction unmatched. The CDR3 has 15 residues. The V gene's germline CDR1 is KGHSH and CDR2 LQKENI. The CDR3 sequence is CASSPPLAGADTQYF. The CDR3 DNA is TGTGCCAGCTCACCCCCGCTAGCGGGGGCCGATACGCAGTATTTT.

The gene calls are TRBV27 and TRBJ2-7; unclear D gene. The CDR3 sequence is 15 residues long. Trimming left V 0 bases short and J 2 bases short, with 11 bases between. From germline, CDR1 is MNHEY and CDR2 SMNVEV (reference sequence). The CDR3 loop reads CASSLSAGRPYEQYF. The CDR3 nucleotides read TGTGCCAGCAGTTTATCAGCAGGTAGACCCTACGAGCAGTACTTC.

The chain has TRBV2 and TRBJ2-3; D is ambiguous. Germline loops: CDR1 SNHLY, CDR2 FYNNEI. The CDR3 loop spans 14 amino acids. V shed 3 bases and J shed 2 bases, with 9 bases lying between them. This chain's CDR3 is CASSDPRYTDTQYF. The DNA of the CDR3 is TGTGCCAGCAGTGATCCCAGGTACACAGATACGCAGTATTTT. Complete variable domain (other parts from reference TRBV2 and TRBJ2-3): EPEVTQTPSHQVTQMGQEVILRCVPISNHLYFYWYRQILGQKVEFLVSFYNNEISEKSEIFDDQFSVERPDGSNFTLKIRSTKLEDSAMYFCASSDPRYTDTQYFGPGTRLTVL.

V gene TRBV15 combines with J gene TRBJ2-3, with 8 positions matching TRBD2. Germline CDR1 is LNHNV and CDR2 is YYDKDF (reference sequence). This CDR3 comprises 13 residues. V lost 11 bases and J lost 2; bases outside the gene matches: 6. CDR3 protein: CAARSGVTDTQYF. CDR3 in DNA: TGTGCCGCCCGTAGCGGGGTCACAGATACGCAGTATTTT.

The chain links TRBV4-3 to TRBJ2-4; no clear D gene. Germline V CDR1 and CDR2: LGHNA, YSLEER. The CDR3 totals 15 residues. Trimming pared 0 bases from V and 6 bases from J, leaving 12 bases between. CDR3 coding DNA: TGCGCCAGCAGCCAAGATCGCTCGGTAGCAAACATTCAGTACTTC. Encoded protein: CASSQDRSVANIQYF.

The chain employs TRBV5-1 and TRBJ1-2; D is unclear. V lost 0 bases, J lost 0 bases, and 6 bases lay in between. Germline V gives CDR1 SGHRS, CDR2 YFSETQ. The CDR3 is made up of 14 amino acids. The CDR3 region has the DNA TGCGCCAGCAGCTTGGGTCTGCCTAACTATGGCTACACCTTC. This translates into CASSLGLPNYGYTF. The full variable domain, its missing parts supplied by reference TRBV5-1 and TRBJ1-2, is KAGVTQTPRYLIKTRGQQVTLSCSPISGHRSVSWYQQTPGQGLQFLFEYFSETQRNKGNFPGRFSGRQFSNSRSEMNVSTLELGDSALYLCASSLGLPNYGYTFGSGTRLTVV.